The 30 T cell receptor beta chains reported below all come from one sample, sequenced in a study of T cells in Graves' hyperthyroidism and ophthalmopathy. Using RNA transcripts as the source, TCR beta CDR3 regions were amplified. HTBI primers were employed in a first-round RT-PCR of the TCR CDR3. MiXCR, run by TCRdb on the multiplex PCR reads, gives a single entry per CDR3 protein. The sample includes about 260,000 distinct CDR3 sequences, 22% of them seen just once. Material: blood. The receptors derive from a man aged 30-40 years with Graves' ophthalmopathy.

This chain uses TRBV4-2 with TRBJ2-3; D uncertain. This CDR3 is built from 13 residues. Germline values: CDR1 LGHNA, CDR2 YNFKEQ. Trimming pared 0 bases from V and 7 bases from J, leaving 8 bases between. The CDR3 sequence is CASSQDRRNTQYF. DNA for the CDR3: TGTGCCAGCAGCCAAGATCGCAGGAATACGCAGTATTTT.

This clonotype has ten or more counts. The J gene is TRBJ2-1, the V gene TRBV7-2; 10 positions agree with TRBD2. Germline CDR1 reads SGHTA; CDR2 reads FQGNSA. The CDR3 runs to 16 residues. V lost 6 bases to trimming and J lost 4 bases; unmatched junction nucleotides: 9. This CDR3 reads CASRLPGLASYNEQFF. CDR3 nucleotides: TGTGCCAGCAGATTACCGGGACTAGCGTCTTACAATGAGCAGTTCTTC.

This clonotype showed up many times. The chain carries TRBV5-1 and TRBJ2-7, with no clear D. The germline CDR1 and CDR2 sequences are SGHRS and YFSETQ. The V end was cut by 0 bases, the J end by 3 bases, with 10 bases between. The CDR3 is made up of 14 amino acids. The chain's CDR3 is CASSLARPDYEQYF. In nucleotides, the CDR3 is TGCGCCAGCAGCTTGGCCAGGCCCGACTACGAGCAGTACTTC.

This clonotype was picked up many times. The chain employs TRBV28 and TRBJ2-7; no definite D call. The CDR3 has 16 residues. Deletions cut 5 bases from V and 3 bases from J, with 20 bases between. Germline V gene data show CDR1 as MDHEN and CDR2 as SYDVKM. CDR3 residues: CASSRTRSRSLYEQYF. The CDR3 DNA sequence: TGTGCCAGCAGTCGTACCAGGTCCAGGTCCCTCTACGAGCAGTACTTC.

This clonotype turned up a few times. This rearrangement joins TRBV27 to TRBJ2-7, with D maybe TRBD1 (7 bases). The V and J ends lost 2 bases and 3 bases respectively, with 14 bases between them. This CDR3 region has 15 residues. Germline V lookup: CDR1 MNHEY, CDR2 SMNVEV (reference sequence). The CDR3 loop is CASSLGGGTLYEQYF. DNA of the CDR3: TGTGCCAGCAGTTTAGGAGGGGGCACCCTCTACGAGCAGTACTTC.

This clonotype occurred many times. This sequence joins TRBV7-2 and TRBJ1-1; possibly TRBD1 for D (5 bases). The CDR3 covers 14 residues. V lost 1 base to trimming and J lost 3 bases, with 9 bases between them. Per the germline V gene, CDR1 is SGHTA and CDR2 is FQGNSA. CDR3 nucleotide sequence: TGTGCCAGCAGCTTAGTGTCGGGGCACACTGAAGCTTTCTTT. It codes for CASSLVSGHTEAFF.

This clonotype was observed a handful of times. The chain employs TRBV20-1 and TRBJ1-1; TRBD1 agrees at 7 bases. Trimming removed 4 bases from V and 4 bases from J; junction bases left unmatched: 6. CDR3 length: 13 residues. Per germline, CDR1 DFQATT and CDR2 SNEGSKA (reference sequence). The CDR3 DNA sequence: TGCAGTGCTAAAGACAGGGTCGGCACTGAAGCTTTCTTT. The encoded protein is CSAKDRVGTEAFF.

This clonotype was detected ten times or more. V usage is TRBV27 and J usage is TRBJ1-1; D is ambiguous. Germline V gene data show CDR1 as MNHEY and CDR2 as SMNVEV (reference sequence). This CDR3 contains 13 residues. V was cut by 7 bases and J by 2 bases, with 11 bases left in between. The chain's CDR3 is CASKADTNTEAFF. CDR3 in DNA: TGTGCCAGCAAGGCCGATACAAACACTGAAGCTTTCTTT.

This clonotype has only a few counts. V is TRBV27 and J is TRBJ2-2, with D unclear. V was shortened by 5 bases and J by 2 bases, with 3 bases between the two germline ends. CDR1 MNHEY and CDR2 SMNVEV come from the germline V gene (reference sequence). The CDR3 extends over 12 amino acids. CDR3 sequence (DNA): TGTGCCAGCAGTATAAACACCGGGGAGCTGTTTTTT. Translation: CASSINTGELFF.

CDR3 in amino acids: CASSFTYSGNTIYF. Written as DNA, the CDR3 is TGTGCCAGCAGCTTTACGTACAGCGGAAACACCATATATTTT. The chain carries TRBV7-9 and TRBJ1-3; D not certain. The CDR3 has 14 residues. V was shortened by 3 bases and J by 4 bases, with 10 bases between the two germline ends. Germline assignment: CDR1 SEHNR and CDR2 FQNEAQ (reference sequence).

This clonotype appeared many times. The chain joins TRBV7-9 to TRBJ2-4; unclear D gene. V shed 2 bases and J shed 6 bases, with 14 bases lying between them. Germline V CDR1 and CDR2: SEHNR, FQNEAQ (reference sequence). This CDR3 is built from 15 residues. CDR3 sequence reads: CASSLTLGSGNIQYF. CDR3 nucleotide sequence: TGTGCCAGCAGCTTAACGCTCGGGTCGGGAAACATTCAGTACTTC.

About this clonotype itself: A much larger clone lies one base from this, so it may be a read error. The V call is TRBV27, the J call TRBJ2-3, with 12 nucleotides matching TRBD1. V gave up 1 base and J gave up 8 bases; unmatched junction bases: 7. The germline CDR1 and CDR2 sequences are MNHEY and SMNVEV (reference sequence). This CDR3 has 16 amino acids. The CDR3 DNA is TGTGCCAGCAGTTTATGGGACAGGGGGCGATCAGGTACGCAGTATTTT. Translated: CASSLWDRGRSGTQYF.

The J gene is TRBJ2-2, the V gene TRBV19, with D maybe TRBD2 (6 bases). Per the germline V gene, CDR1 is LNHDA and CDR2 is SQIVND (reference sequence). The CDR3 runs to 17 residues. V was trimmed by 3 bases and J by 4 bases, leaving 18 bases between them. CDR3 loop: CASSMPQRRAGTGELFF. The CDR3 region has the DNA TGTGCCAGTAGTATGCCACAACGCCGAGCGGGCACCGGGGAGCTGTTTTTT.

Only a few counts were recorded for this clonotype. The chain has TRBV6-1 and TRBJ2-4; no clear D gene. Trimming pared 1 base from V and 9 bases from J, leaving 13 bases between. CDR1 and CDR2 from the germline V gene are MNHNS and SASEGT. This CDR3 comprises 14 residues. In DNA, the CDR3 is TGTGCCAGCAGTGAAGGGCAGGCCAGGAGCATTCAGTACTTC. It encodes CASSEGQARSIQYF.

This clonotype showed up just a few times. J is TRBJ1-5 and V is TRBV6-9, with 9 bases identical to TRBD1. Unmatched junction bases numbered 10, after V lost 4 bases and J lost 6 bases. This CDR3 region has 16 residues. Germline CDR1 MNHGY, CDR2 SVAAGI. In DNA, the CDR3 is TGTGCCAGCAGTTTTTCGCCGGGACAGGGAATTCAGCCCCAGCATTTT. Its protein product is CASSFSPGQGIQPQHF.

The chain uses TRBV5-5 and TRBJ1-2, with D unresolved. CDR1 is SGHKS and CDR2 is YYEKEE in the germline V gene (reference sequence). V was trimmed by 3 bases and J by 0 bases, leaving 9 bases between them. The CDR3 totals 14 residues. The CDR3 spells CASSYAWTNYGYTF. The CDR3 nucleotides are TGTGCCAGCAGCTATGCATGGACTAACTATGGCTACACCTTC.

In this sample, this clonotype turned up many times. V is TRBV7-3 and J is TRBJ2-2, with D maybe TRBD2 (5 bases). The CDR3 contains 13 residues. From germline, CDR1 is SGHTA and CDR2 FQGTGA. V was shortened by 5 bases and J by 4 bases, with 8 bases between the two germline ends. The CDR3 protein is CASSPTSTGELFF. The CDR3, as DNA: TGTGCCAGCAGCCCCACTAGCACCGGGGAGCTGTTTTTT.

This clonotype was counted ten times or more. The chain is built from TRBV11-2 and TRBJ2-5; 12 positions match TRBD2. The CDR3 is 15 residues long. CDR1 and CDR2 from the germline V gene are SGHAT and FQNNGV. V lost 6 bases to trimming and J lost 4 bases; unmatched junction nucleotides: 6. Here the CDR3 reads CASSPPGLAGETQYF. CDR3 nucleotide sequence: TGTGCCAGCAGTCCGCCGGGACTAGCGGGAGAGACCCAGTACTTC.

This clonotype was picked up a small number of times. The V and J genes are TRBV12-3 or TRBV12-4 and TRBJ2-2; 10 bases are shared with TRBD2. J gave up 2 bases and V 6 bases, and 3 bases lay outside the gene matches. The CDR3 sequence is 15 residues long. CDR3 DNA sequence: TGTGCCAGCAGAGGACTAGCGGTTAACACCGGGGAGCTGTTTTTT. This codes for CASRGLAVNTGELFF.

This clonotype has more than one count but fewer than ten. The chain couples TRBV9 to TRBJ2-1; TRBD2 matches 10 bases. J gave up 2 bases and V 7 bases, and 12 bases lay outside the gene matches. CDR3 length: 17 amino acids. CDR1 SGDLS and CDR2 YYNGEE come from the germline V gene. The CDR3: CASGPPTSGLTYNEQFF. DNA for the CDR3: TGTGCCAGCGGCCCCCCGACTAGCGGGCTTACCTACAATGAGCAGTTCTTC.

A few counts support this clonotype. The genes are TRBV2 and TRBJ1-3; D is undetermined. Per the germline V gene, CDR1 is SNHLY and CDR2 is FYNNEI. The CDR3 has 14 amino acids. The V and J ends lost 4 bases and 0 bases respectively, with 7 bases between them. DNA for the CDR3: TGTGCCAGCAGTGGGGCGAGCTCTGGAAACACCATATATTTT. As protein: CASSGASSGNTIYF.

This clonotype showed up just a few times. The V call is TRBV14, the J call TRBJ1-5; D remains ambiguous. Trimming stripped 1 base from V and 0 bases from J, with 13 bases between. Germline CDR1 reads SGHDN; CDR2 reads FVKESK. The CDR3 length is 17 residues. The CDR3 nucleotides read TGTGCCAGCAGCCAAGCCGGGGAGAGGTATAGCAATCAGCCCCAGCATTTT. This codes for CASSQAGERYSNQPQHF.

This clonotype has ten or more counts. The chain links TRBV3-1 to TRBJ2-5, with 9 bases aligning to TRBD2. Germline CDR1 is LGHDT and CDR2 is YNNKEL (reference sequence). The J segment lost 4 bases and the V segment lost 1 base, leaving 7 bases of the junction unmatched. The CDR3 totals 16 residues. The CDR3 spells CASSQVGAGGGETQYF. CDR3 nucleotides: TGTGCCAGCAGCCAAGTCGGAGCGGGAGGAGGAGAGACCCAGTACTTC.

This clonotype has at least ten counts. At one of its ends the junction is not consistent with the germline gene, which may arise from a read error. The chain uses TRBV12-3 or TRBV12-4 and TRBJ2-5, with D uncertain. This CDR3 comprises 12 residues. In DNA form, the CDR3 reads TGTGCAAGCAATTACGGTCAAGAGACCCAGTACTTC. As protein: CASNYGQETQYF.

This clonotype turned up a few times. The V and J genes are TRBV12-3 or TRBV12-4 and TRBJ2-3, with 7 bases aligning to TRBD2. The CDR3 is 15 residues long. J gave up 3 bases and V 3 bases, and 6 bases lay outside the gene matches. The chain's CDR3 is CASSFPGLKTDTQYF. CDR3 sequence (DNA): TGTGCCAGCAGTTTCCCGGGACTAAAAACAGATACGCAGTATTTT.

This clonotype came up a few times. The chain couples TRBV20-1 to TRBJ2-2, with D unresolved. Germline CDR1 reads DFQATT; CDR2 reads SNEGSKA (reference sequence). The CDR3 extends over 14 amino acids. V was pared by 7 bases and J by 2 bases, with 14 bases between. CDR3 sequence reads: CSVRDVRNTGELFF. The CDR3 DNA is TGCAGTGTGCGCGACGTCCGTAACACCGGGGAGCTGTTTTTT.

Turning to this clonotype: This may be a read error: a much more frequent sequence differs by one nucleotide. The CDR3 nucleotides are TGTGCCAGCAGCTTAGGTGGTACAGGGGTTCTCCATGGCTACACCTTC. Translation gives CASSLGGTGVLHGYTF. This chain uses TRBV7-2 with TRBJ1-2, with TRBD1 matching 7 bases. In germline, CDR1 is SGHTA, CDR2 FQGNSA. V lost 1 base to trimming and J lost 6 bases; unmatched junction nucleotides: 11. This CDR3 spans 16 amino acids.

This clonotype came up a few times. This chain uses TRBV12-3 or TRBV12-4 with TRBJ2-5; a possible D gene is TRBD2 (5 bases). The V end was cut by 6 bases, the J end by 2 bases, with 13 bases between. The CDR3 runs to 14 residues. The CDR3 region is CASSNGGPQETQYF. CDR3 nucleotides: TGTGCCAGCAGCAACGGCGGGCCACAAGAGACCCAGTACTTC.

The table lists this clonotype with a few counts. V usage is TRBV12-3 or TRBV12-4 and J usage is TRBJ2-6, with D possibly TRBD2 on 6 matching bases. V was clipped by 6 bases and J by 6 bases, with 24 bases between them. This CDR3 contains 18 residues. The CDR3 bases are TGTGCCAGCAGACCCGGTTGGGGCTGGGGGACTGCGGCCAACGTCCTGACTTTC. Its protein product is CASRPGWGWGTAANVLTF.

This clonotype was counted ten times or more. This chain connects TRBV30 to TRBJ1-1; D is uncertain. The CDR3 spans 11 residues. Germline CDR1 GTSNPN, CDR2 SVGIG (reference sequence). Between the trimmed V and J ends, which lost 4 bases and 3 bases, there was a span of 6 bases. The CDR3 loop reads CAWTVYTEAFF. CDR3 DNA: TGTGCCTGGACGGTCTACACTGAAGCTTTCTTT.